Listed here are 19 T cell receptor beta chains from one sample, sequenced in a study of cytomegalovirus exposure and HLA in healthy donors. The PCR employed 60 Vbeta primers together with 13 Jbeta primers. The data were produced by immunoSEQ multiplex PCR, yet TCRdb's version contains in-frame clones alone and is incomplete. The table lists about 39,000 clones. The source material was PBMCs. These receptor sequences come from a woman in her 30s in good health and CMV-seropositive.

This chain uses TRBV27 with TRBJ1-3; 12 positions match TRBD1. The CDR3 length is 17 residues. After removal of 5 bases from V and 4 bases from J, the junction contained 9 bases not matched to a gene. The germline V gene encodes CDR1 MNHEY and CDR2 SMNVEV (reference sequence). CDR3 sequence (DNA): TGTGCCAGCAGTCCAACCCGGGACAGGGGGCCGGGAAACACCATATATTTT. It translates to CASSPTRDRGPGNTIYF.

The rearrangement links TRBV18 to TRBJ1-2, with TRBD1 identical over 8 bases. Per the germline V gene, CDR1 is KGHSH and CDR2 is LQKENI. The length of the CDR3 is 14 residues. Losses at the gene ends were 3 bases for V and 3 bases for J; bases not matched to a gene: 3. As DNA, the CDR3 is TGTGCCAGCTCACCGGGACAGGAATACTATGGCTACACCTTC. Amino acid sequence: CASSPGQEYYGYTF. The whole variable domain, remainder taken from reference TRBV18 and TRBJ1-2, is NAGVMQNPRHLVRRRGQEARLRCSPMKGHSHVYWYRQLPEEGLKFMVYLQKENIIDESGMPKERFSAEFPKEGPSILRIQQVVRGDSAAYFCASSPGQEYYGYTFGSGTRLTVV.

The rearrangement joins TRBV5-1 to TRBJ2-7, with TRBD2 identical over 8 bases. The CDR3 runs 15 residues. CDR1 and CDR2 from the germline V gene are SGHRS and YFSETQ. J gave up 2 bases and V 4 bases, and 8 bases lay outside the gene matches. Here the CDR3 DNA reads TGCGCCAGCAGCCCCGAGCGGGGGAAGGCCTACGAGCAGTACTTC. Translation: CASSPERGKAYEQYF.

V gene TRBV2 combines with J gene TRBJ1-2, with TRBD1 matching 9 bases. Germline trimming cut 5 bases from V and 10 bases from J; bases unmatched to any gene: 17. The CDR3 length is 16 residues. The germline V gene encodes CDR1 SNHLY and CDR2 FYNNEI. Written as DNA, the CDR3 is TGTGCCAGCAGTCCCCATCAGCCCGGGACAGGGATATTCTACACCTTC. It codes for CASSPHQPGTGIFYTF.

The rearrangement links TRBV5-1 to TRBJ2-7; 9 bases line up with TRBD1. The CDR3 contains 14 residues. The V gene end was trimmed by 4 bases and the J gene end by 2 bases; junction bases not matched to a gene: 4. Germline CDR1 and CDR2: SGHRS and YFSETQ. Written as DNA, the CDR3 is TGCGCCAGCAGCCCGGACAGGGGCACCTACGAGCAGTACTTC. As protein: CASSPDRGTYEQYF.

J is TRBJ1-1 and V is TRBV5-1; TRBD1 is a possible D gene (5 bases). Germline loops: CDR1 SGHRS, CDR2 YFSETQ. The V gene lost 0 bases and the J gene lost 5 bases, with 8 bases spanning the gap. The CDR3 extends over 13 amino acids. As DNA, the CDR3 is TGCGCCAGCAGCTTGGTGGGGCAAACTGAAGCTTTCTTT. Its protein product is CASSLVGQTEAFF.

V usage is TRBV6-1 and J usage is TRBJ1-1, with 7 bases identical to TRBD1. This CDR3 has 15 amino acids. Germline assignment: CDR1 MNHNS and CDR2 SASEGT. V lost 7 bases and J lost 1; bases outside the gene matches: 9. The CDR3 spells CASMDRPSGNTEAFF. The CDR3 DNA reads TGTGCCAGCATGGACAGGCCCTCCGGGAACACTGAAGCTTTCTTT.

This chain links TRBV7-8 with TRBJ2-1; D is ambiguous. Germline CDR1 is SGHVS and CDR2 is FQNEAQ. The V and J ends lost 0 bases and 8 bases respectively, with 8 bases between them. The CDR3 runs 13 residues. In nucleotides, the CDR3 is TGTGCCAGCAGCTTAGCTCAAGCCTATGAGCAGTTCTTC. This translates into CASSLAQAYEQFF.

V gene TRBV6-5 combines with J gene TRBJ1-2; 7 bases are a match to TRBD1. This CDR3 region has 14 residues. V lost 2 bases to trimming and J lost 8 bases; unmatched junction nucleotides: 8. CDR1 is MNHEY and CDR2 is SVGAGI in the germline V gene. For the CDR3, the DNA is TGTGCCAGCAGTTACCTTGACAGGGCTAACGGCTACACCTTC. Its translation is CASSYLDRANGYTF.

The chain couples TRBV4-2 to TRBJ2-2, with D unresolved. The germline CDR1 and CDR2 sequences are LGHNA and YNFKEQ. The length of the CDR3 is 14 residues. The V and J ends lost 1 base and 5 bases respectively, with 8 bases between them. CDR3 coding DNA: TGTGCCAGCAGCCAAGGCGAAGAAACCGGGGAGCTGTTTTTT. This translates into CASSQGEETGELFF.

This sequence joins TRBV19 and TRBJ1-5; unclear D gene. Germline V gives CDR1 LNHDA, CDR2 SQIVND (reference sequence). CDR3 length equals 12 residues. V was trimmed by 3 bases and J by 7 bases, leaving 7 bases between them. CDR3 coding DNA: TGTGCCAGTAGTATGAGGGAACAGCCCCAGCATTTT. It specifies CASSMREQPQHF.

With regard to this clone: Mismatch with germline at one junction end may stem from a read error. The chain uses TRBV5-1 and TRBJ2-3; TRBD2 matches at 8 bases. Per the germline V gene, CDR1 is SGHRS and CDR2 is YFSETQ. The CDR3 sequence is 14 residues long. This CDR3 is CASSLGTSKDTQYF. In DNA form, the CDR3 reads TGCGCCAGCAGCTTGGGGACTAGCAAAGATACGCAGTATTTT.

CDR3 in DNA: TGCGCCAGCAGCCTGGACAGGGGCAATAGTAATGGCTACACCTTC. Protein: CASSLDRGNSNGYTF. V usage is TRBV5-1 and J usage is TRBJ1-2; 9 bases align to TRBD1. The CDR3 extends over 15 amino acids. J gave up 6 bases and V 4 bases, and 10 bases lay outside the gene matches. In germline, CDR1 is SGHRS, CDR2 YFSETQ.

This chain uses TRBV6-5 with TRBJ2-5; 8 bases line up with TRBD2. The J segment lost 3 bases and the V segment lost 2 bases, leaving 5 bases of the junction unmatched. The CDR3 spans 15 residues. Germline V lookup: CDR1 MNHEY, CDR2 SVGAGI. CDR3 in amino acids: CASSYGSGRKETQYF. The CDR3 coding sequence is TGTGCCAGCAGTTACGGAAGCGGGAGAAAAGAGACCCAGTACTTC.

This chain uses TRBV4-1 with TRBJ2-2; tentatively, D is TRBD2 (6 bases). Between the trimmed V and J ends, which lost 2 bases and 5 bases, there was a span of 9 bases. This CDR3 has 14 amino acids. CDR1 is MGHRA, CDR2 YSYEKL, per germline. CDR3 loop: CASSQPGRTGELFF. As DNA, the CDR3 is TGCGCCAGCAGCCAACCAGGGAGGACCGGGGAGCTGTTTTTT.

CDR3 DNA: TGTGCCAGCAGTGAGGGTTCGGGGTTCTATGGCTACACCTTC. It codes for CASSEGSGFYGYTF. The genes are TRBV2 and TRBJ1-2, with D unresolved. Trimming cost V 3 bases and J 4 bases, with 12 bases left between them. The CDR3 covers 14 residues. Germline V lookup: CDR1 SNHLY, CDR2 FYNNEI.

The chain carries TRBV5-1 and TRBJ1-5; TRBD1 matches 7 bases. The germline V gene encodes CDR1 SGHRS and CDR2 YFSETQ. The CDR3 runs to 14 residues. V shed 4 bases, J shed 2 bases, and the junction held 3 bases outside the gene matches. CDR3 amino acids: CASSAGQGNQPQHF. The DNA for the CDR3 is TGCGCCAGCAGCGCAGGACAGGGCAATCAGCCCCAGCATTTT.

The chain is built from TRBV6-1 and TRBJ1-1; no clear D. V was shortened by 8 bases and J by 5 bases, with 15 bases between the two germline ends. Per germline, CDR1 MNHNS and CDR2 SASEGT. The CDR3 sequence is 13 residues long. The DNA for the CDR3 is TGTGCCAGCGGACCTCTCGGGGTTACTGAAGCTTTCTTT. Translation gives CASGPLGVTEAFF.

This CDR3 reads CASSSGVRNTGELFF. The CDR3 nucleotides are TGTGCCAGCAGCTCGGGGGTCAGGAACACCGGGGAGCTGTTTTTT. The gene calls are TRBV5-4 and TRBJ2-2; the D gene is possibly TRBD2 (6 bases). CDR1 is SGHNT, CDR2 YYREEE, per germline (reference sequence). Trimming stripped 3 bases from V and 1 base from J, with 10 bases between. The CDR3 spans 15 residues.